This T cell receptor beta chain was observed in a study of blood T cells in healthy people across ages. The study recruited healthy Caucasian donors from Russia who were aged roughly 6 to 100. Using a J-beta primer mix together with a sample-barcoded 5' primer, a second PCR was run for about 6 to 12 cycles. TCRdb re-analysed the 5' RACE reads in MiXCR, keeping a single row per CDR3 protein. The sample contains approximately 800,000 distinct CDR3 sequences, around 62% of which appear only once. The CDR3 length is 15 residues. Germline loops: CDR1 MGHRA, CDR2 YSYEKL. In its sample, this clonotype was seen once.

The material sequenced was blood. V is TRBV4-1 and J is TRBJ2-7; 9 nucleotides agree with TRBD2. The J call could be wrong; TRBJ2-5 is a better fit for the DNA end. The clonotype was recovered from a man aged 25-45 years in good health. CDR3 sequence: CASSQVLAGKETQYF. CDR3 nucleotides: TGCGCCAGCAGCCAAGTGCTAGCGGGGAAAGAGACCCAGTACTTC.